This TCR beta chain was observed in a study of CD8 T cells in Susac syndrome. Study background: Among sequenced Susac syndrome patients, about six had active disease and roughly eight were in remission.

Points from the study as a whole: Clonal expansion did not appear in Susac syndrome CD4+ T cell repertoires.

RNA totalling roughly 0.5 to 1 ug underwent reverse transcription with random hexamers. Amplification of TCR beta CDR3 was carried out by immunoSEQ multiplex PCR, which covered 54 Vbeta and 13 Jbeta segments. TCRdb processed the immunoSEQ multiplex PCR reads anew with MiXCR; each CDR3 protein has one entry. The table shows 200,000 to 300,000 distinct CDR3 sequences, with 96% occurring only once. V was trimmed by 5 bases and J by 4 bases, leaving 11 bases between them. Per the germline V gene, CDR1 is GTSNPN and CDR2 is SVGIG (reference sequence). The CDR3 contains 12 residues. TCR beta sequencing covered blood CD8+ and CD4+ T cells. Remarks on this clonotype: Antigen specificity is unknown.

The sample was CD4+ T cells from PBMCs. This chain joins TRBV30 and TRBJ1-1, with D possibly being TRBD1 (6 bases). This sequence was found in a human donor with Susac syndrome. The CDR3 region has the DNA TGTGCCTGGCGTAGGGGGGCCACTGAAGCTTTCTTT. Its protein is CAWRRGATEAFF.